This record concerns one TCR beta chain sequence. As yet, its antigen is unknown. This sample was taken from a study of human T cells and chemical hapten exposure. Study as a whole: Skin on the upper inner arm, 2 cm by 2 cm in size, was sensitized with 2% DPC. Weekly administration of diphenylcyclopropenone to the scalp of patients continued throughout the approximately 26-week study. Patients, predominantly female, presented with alopecia areata, totalis or universalis.

TCRdb redid the calling of the RACE reads with MiXCR, one entry per CDR3 protein. The sample contains around 60,000 distinct CDR3 sequences, 6.7% of which appear only once. Study outcomes and limitations: Unchanged with DPC sensitization were TCRs above 1 in 1000 frequency.

Time point denoted: pre-sensitization, week 0. The treatment is: therapeutic diphenylcyclopropenone sensitization with weekly scalp DPC. V was cut by 1 base and J by 5 bases, with 9 bases left in between. The germline CDR1 and CDR2 sequences are LNHNV and YYDKDF (reference sequence). CDR3 length: 14 residues. The source material was whole blood, sampled in connection with sensitization to the hapten diphenylcyclopropenone (DPC). The V and J genes are TRBV15 and TRBJ2-1, with D possibly being TRBD2 (5 bases). This clonotype was obtained from a woman under 40 with alopecia areata. Some clones in this sample may be carry-over from other donors' samples. The CDR3 loop reads CATSRALRDNEQFF. DNA of the CDR3: TGTGCCACCAGCAGAGCACTGCGGGACAATGAGCAGTTCTTC.